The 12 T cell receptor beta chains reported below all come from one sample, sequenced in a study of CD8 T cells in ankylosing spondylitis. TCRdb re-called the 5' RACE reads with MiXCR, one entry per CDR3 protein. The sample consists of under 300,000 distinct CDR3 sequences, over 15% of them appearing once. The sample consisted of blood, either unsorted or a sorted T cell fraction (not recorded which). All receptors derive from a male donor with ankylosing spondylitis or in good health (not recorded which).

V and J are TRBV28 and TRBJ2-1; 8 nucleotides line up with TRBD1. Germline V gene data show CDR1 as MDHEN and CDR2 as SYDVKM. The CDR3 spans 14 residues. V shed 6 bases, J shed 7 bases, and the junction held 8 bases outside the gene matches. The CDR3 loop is CASRPRTGLNEQFF. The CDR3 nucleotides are TGTGCCAGCAGACCGCGGACAGGGCTTAATGAGCAGTTCTTC.

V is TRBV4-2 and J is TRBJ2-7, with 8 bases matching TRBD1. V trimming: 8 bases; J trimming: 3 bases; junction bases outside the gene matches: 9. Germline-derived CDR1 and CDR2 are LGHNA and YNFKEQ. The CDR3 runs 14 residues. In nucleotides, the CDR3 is TGTGCCAGCCGCTTCGACAGGGGTGGCTACGAGCAGTACTTC. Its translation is CASRFDRGGYEQYF.

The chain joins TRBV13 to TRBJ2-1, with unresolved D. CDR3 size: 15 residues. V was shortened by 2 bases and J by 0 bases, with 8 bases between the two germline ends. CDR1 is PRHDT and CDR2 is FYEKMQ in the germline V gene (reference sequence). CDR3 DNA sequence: TGTGCCAGCAGCTTAACGGTGGTCTCCTACAATGAGCAGTTCTTC. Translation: CASSLTVVSYNEQFF. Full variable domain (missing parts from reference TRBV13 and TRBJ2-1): AAGVIQSPRHLIKEKRETATLKCYPIPRHDTVYWYQQGPGQDPQFLISFYEKMQSDKGSIPDRFSAQQFSDYHSELNMSSLELGDSALYFCASSLTVVSYNEQFFGPGTRLTVL.

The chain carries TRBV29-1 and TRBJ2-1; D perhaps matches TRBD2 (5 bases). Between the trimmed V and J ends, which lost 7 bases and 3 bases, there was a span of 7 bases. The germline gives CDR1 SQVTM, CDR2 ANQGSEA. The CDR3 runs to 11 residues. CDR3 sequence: CSGTDYNEQFF. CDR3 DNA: TGCAGCGGGACTGACTACAATGAGCAGTTCTTC.

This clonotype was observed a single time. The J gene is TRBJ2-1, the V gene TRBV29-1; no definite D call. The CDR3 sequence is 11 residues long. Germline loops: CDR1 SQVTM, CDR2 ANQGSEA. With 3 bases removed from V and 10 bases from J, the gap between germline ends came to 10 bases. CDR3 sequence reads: CSVEGEKEQFF. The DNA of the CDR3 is TGCAGCGTTGAGGGCGAGAAGGAGCAGTTCTTC.

This CDR3 is CASSRILAKNIQYF. The CDR3 DNA is TGTGCCAGCAGCCGGATACTAGCCAAAAACATTCAGTACTTC. V is TRBV11-2 and J is TRBJ2-4; no clear D gene. The CDR3 spans 14 residues. The germline V and J ends were trimmed by 5 bases and 0 bases, with 8 bases remaining between them. Germline V CDR1 and CDR2: SGHAT, FQNNGV.

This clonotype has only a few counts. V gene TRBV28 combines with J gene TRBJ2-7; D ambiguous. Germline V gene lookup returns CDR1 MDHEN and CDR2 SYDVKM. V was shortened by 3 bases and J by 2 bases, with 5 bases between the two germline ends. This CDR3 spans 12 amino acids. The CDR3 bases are TGTGCCAGCAGTTTCAGACCCTACGAGCAGTACTTC. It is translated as CASSFRPYEQYF.

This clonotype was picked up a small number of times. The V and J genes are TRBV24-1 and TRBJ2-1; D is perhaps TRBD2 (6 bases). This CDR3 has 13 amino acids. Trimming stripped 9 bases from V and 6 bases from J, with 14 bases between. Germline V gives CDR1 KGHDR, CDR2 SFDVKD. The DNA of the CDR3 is TGTGCCACCTGGGACCCGGAGGGCAATGAGCAGTTCTTC. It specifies CATWDPEGNEQFF.

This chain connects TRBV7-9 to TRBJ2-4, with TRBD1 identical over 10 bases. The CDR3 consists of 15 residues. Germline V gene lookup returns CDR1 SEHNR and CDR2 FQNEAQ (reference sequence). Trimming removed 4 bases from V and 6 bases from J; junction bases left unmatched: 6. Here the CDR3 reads CASSSPGTGVNIQYF. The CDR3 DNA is TGTGCCAGCAGCTCCCCCGGGACAGGGGTAAACATTCAGTACTTC.

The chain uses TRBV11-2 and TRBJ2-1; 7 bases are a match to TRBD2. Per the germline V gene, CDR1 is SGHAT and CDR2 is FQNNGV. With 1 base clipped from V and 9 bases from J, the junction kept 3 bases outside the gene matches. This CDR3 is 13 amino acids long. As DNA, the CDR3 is TGTGCCAGCAGCTTAGTGCGGGAGAGTGAGCAGTTCTTC. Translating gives CASSLVRESEQFF.

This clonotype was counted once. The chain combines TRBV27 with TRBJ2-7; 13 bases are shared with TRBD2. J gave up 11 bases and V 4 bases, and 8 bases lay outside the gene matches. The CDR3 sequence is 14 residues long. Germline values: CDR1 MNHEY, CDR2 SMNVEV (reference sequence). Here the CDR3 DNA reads TGTGCCAGCAGTTCAGGACTAGCGGGAGCCCAGAAGTACTTC. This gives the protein CASSSGLAGAQKYF.

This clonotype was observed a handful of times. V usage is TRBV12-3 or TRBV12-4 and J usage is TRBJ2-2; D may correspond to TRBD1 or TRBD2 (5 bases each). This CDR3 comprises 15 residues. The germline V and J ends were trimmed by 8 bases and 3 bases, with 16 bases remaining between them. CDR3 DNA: TGTGCCAGCGGCCCAACGGGGCCCGACACCGGGGAGCTGTTTTTT. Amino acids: CASGPTGPDTGELFF.